These 4 T cell receptor beta chains were all obtained from the same sample, sequenced in a study of T cell responses to AZD1222 COVID-19 vaccine. Generated by immunoSEQ multiplex PCR, the TCRdb table keeps only in-frame clones and is missing some. The sample includes roughly 140,000 clones, about 93% of them seen just once. The sample in question was peripheral blood, obtained on day 0 of AZD1222 vaccination. The receptors here all came from an adult in good health.

The chain has TRBV18 and TRBJ1-5; possibly TRBD1 for D (5 bases). V lost 3 bases to trimming and J lost 5 bases, with 17 bases between them. This CDR3 spans 16 amino acids. Per the germline V gene, CDR1 is KGHSH and CDR2 is LQKENI. CDR3 protein: CASSPLGLRIHQPQHF. In DNA, the CDR3 is TGTGCCAGCTCACCCTTGGGGCTCAGGATTCATCAGCCCCAGCATTTT.

J is TRBJ1-6 and V is TRBV7-2; 9 bases are a match to TRBD1. The CDR3 runs to 14 residues. J was trimmed by 8 bases and V by 7 bases; bases with no gene match: 6. CDR1 is SGHTA, CDR2 FQGNSA, per germline. For the CDR3, the DNA is TGTGCCAGCACCGACAGGGGGGCTTATTCACCCCTCCACTTT. Its translation: CASTDRGAYSPLHF.

V usage is TRBV9 and J usage is TRBJ2-1; tentatively, D is TRBD2 (5 bases). The ends were cut back, 0 bases at V and 10 bases at J, with 8 bases in the middle. Germline assignment: CDR1 SGDLS and CDR2 YYNGEE. This CDR3 is built from 12 residues. DNA of the CDR3: TGTGCCAGCAGCGTAGCTACGGGGGAGCAGTTCTTC. It is translated as CASSVATGEQFF. Full variable domain (missing parts from reference TRBV9 and TRBJ2-1): DSGVTQTPKHLITATGQRVTLRCSPRSGDLSVYWYQQSLDQGLQFLIQYYNGEERAKGNILERFSAQQFPDLHSELNLSSLELGDSALYFCASSVATGEQFFGPGTRLTVL.

This chain links TRBV7-9 with TRBJ1-2; the D is unclear. CDR3 length equals 8 residues. CDR1 and CDR2 (germline): SEHNR, FQNEAQ (reference sequence). The V end lost 3 bases, the J end lost 14 bases, and 4 bases lay between the germline ends. DNA for the CDR3: TGTGCCAGCAGCTTGACGACCTTC. It translates to CASSLTTF.